This is a list of T cell receptor beta chains from one sample in a study of cytomegalovirus exposure and HLA in healthy donors. Sequencing used immunoSEQ multiplex PCR; TCRdb keeps in-frame clones, though not all of them. The sample contains 200,000 to 300,000 clones, about 83% of which appear only once. The sample comprised PBMCs. These receptors were obtained from a woman in her forties in good health and CMV-seropositive. Both conserved end residues are part of each CDR3. The order of the fields is D gene, CDR3 length, clone size, V gene, J gene, CDR3 protein, CDR3 DNA. A D gene is named only where the DNA matches it firmly. Not every row has a clone size; where given, it reads once, few, many or a size class.

>TRBD2|18|-|TRBV18|TRBJ2-7
CASSRAPTSGSTPYEQYF
TGTGCCAGCTCACGGGCCCCGACTAGCGGGAGTACCCCCTACGAGCAGTACTTC
>TRBD2|14|few|TRBV7-6|TRBJ2-7
CASSLTSGIVEQYF
TGTGCCAGCAGCTTGACTAGCGGGATTGTCGAGCAGTACTTC
>-|11|-|TRBV19|TRBJ2-2
CASSISGELFF
TGTGCCAGTAGTATTAGCGGGGAGCTGTTTTTT
>-|15|-|TRBV4-3|TRBJ1-6
CASSRTGTSNSPLHF
TGCGCCAGCAGCCGAACAGGGACATCAAATTCACCCCTCCACTTT
>TRBD1|18|-|TRBV5-4|TRBJ1-1
CASSLAGRTGDPNTEAFF
TGTGCCAGCAGCTTGGCCGGCCGGACAGGGGATCCGAACACTGAAGCTTTCTTT
>-|16|-|TRBV5-1|TRBJ2-5
CASSLAGSGAGETQYF
TGCGCCAGCAGCTTGGCCGGGTCGGGAGCTGGGGAGACCCAGTACTTC
>TRBD1|14|-|TRBV5-1|TRBJ2-3
CASSFQGQTDTQYF
TGCGCCAGCAGCTTTCAGGGACAGACAGATACGCAGTATTTT
>-|15|-|TRBV15|TRBJ2-4
CATSRDPDRLNIQYF
TGTGCCACCAGCAGAGACCCCGACAGGTTAAACATTCAGTACTTC
>TRBD2|17|-|TRBV11-3|TRBJ2-1
CASSLGAAGGPLYEQFF
TGTGCCAGCAGCTTAGGAGCGGCGGGAGGGCCGTTGTATGAGCAGTTCTTC
>TRBD1|17|-|TRBV28|TRBJ2-4
CASSWTGPTTSKNIQYF
TGTGCCAGCAGTTGGACAGGGCCTACCACCTCCAAAAACATTCAGTACTTC
>TRBD2|15|-|TRBV27|TRBJ2-2
CASMVGGPNTGELFF
TGTGCCAGCATGGTGGGAGGGCCGAACACCGGGGAGCTGTTTTTT
>-|14|-|TRBV27|TRBJ1-4
CASRPGGRWEKLFF
TGTGCCAGCAGGCCAGGAGGCCGGTGGGAAAAACTGTTTTTT
>-|14|-|TRBV2|TRBJ2-2
CASLAESHTGELFF
TGTGCCAGCCTAGCCGAGAGTCATACCGGGGAGCTGTTTTTT
>TRBD2|15|-|TRBV11-2|TRBJ2-1
CASRPTKLAGAGFFF
TGTGCCAGCAGACCTACAAAACTAGCGGGAGCCGGATTTTTCTTC
>TRBD2|17|-|TRBV4-3|TRBJ2-3
CASSQDLPSGSLDTQYF
TGCGCCAGCAGCCAAGATCTACCTAGCGGGAGTCTCGATACGCAGTATTTT
>TRBD2|16|-|TRBV7-9|TRBJ2-2
CSSSTNPSGSTGELFF
TGTTCCAGCAGCACTAACCCTAGCGGGAGTACCGGGGAGCTGTTTTTT
>TRBD2|16|-|TRBV4-2|TRBJ2-7
CASSQEDSGRGYEQYF
TGTGCCAGCAGCCAAGAGGATAGCGGGAGAGGGTACGAGCAGTACTTC